This passage covers 21 T cell receptor beta chains from one sample sequenced in a study of post-analysis software for immune sequencing data (dated by TCRdb to the mid-2010s). What the study reported, not specific to this receptor: Patients showed significantly higher frequencies than controls for about five TRBV segments, among them TRBV5-6, TRBV5-1 and TRBV20-1.

Libraries were prepared through PCR. The sequencer listed for this sample is Illumina HiSeq 2500. To reduce PCR and sequencing biases, unique molecular identifiers were incorporated into the TCR beta cDNA libraries. TCRdb handled the public reads itself, with Q25 trimming in fastp and clone calling in MiXCR, and kept productive beta chains. Merged by CDR3 protein, the rows form single entries marked with the most common genes and DNA. Counted in this sample were roughly 800,000 distinct CDR3 sequences; approximately 57% of them appeared once. The ten top clones hold 4.6% of the sample. Their antigens are not known. Sequencing was performed on blood. The receptors here all came from a girl between 5 and 17 years old with multiple sclerosis.

Note on this clonotype: Sequence at one end of the junction differs from germline and may be a read error. The chain joins TRBV7-2 to TRBJ1-5; no reliable D call. In germline, CDR1 is SGHTA, CDR2 FQGNSA. The CDR3 consists of 13 residues. Written as DNA, the CDR3 is TGCGCCAGCAGTCCCGGGAGCAATCAGCCCCAGCATTTT. It translates to CASSPGSNQPQHF.

The sample holds one count of this clonotype. This chain uses TRBV6-5 with TRBJ1-1, with D possibly being TRBD1 (6 bases). CDR3 length: 16 amino acids. Germline lookup yields CDR1 MNHEY and CDR2 SVGAGI. V was shortened by 6 bases and J by 2 bases, with 19 bases between the two germline ends. The CDR3 DNA sequence: TGTGCCAGCAGCCAGAGAGGTCCCAGGGGAAACACTGAAGCTTTCTTT. It encodes CASSQRGPRGNTEAFF.

This clonotype has just a few counts. The chain couples TRBV6-5 to TRBJ2-5; D is unclear. Trimming shortened V by 7 bases and J by 7 bases, and 16 bases separated the two germline ends. In germline, CDR1 is MNHEY, CDR2 SVGAGI. The CDR3 length is 13 residues. The CDR3 region is CASTKEAYGTQYF. The CDR3 DNA reads as TGTGCCAGCACCAAAGAAGCGTACGGGACCCAGTACTTC.

This rearrangement joins TRBV5-1 to TRBJ2-1; no definite D call. The CDR3 consists of 16 residues. Germline V CDR1 and CDR2: SGHRS, YFSETQ. Trimming took off 1 base at V and 3 bases at J, with 14 bases between the two ends. CDR3 residues: CASSLSRSEDYNEQFF. The CDR3 nucleotides are TGCGCCAGCAGCTTGTCTAGAAGTGAGGACTACAATGAGCAGTTCTTC.

V and J are TRBV11-2 and TRBJ1-6, with 12 bases matching TRBD1. Germline V gene data show CDR1 as SGHAT and CDR2 as FQNNGV. The V segment lost 5 bases and the J segment 10 bases; nucleotides outside the gene matches: 12. The CDR3 loop spans 17 amino acids. CDR3 sequence (DNA): TGTGCCAGCAGCCAGCTCCGGGACAGGGGGCGAGGGTCACCCCTCCACTTT. Translation gives CASSQLRDRGRGSPLHF.

This clonotype was seen only once. A junction end diverges from the germline sequence, so it may reflect a read error. The rearrangement uses TRBV20-1 and TRBJ2-7; no reliable D call. With the DNA end fitting TRBJ2-5 better, the J assignment may be wrong. The CDR3 is 10 residues long. Looked up from germline, CDR1 is DFQATT and CDR2 is SNEGSKA (reference sequence). The CDR3 sequence: CSARDVTQYF. DNA of the CDR3: TGCAGTGCCAGAGACGTGACCCAGTACTTC.

This chain connects TRBV20-1 to TRBJ1-2; D not certain. Germline CDR1 and CDR2: DFQATT and SNEGSKA (reference sequence). V lost 3 bases, J lost 6 bases, and 11 bases lay in between. This CDR3 has 12 residues. This CDR3 reads CSARATAHGYTF. The CDR3 DNA reads as TGCAGTGCTAGGGCGACGGCGCATGGCTACACCTTC.

This clonotype was seen ten or more times. V and J are TRBV11-1 and TRBJ2-7; 9 bases align to TRBD2. This CDR3 comprises 14 residues. V lost 8 bases and J lost 2; bases outside the gene matches: 7. CDR1 is SGHAT, CDR2 FQDESV, per germline (reference sequence). The chain's CDR3 is CASSPVAGAYEQYF. Here the CDR3 DNA reads TGTGCCAGCTCACCTGTAGCGGGAGCCTACGAGCAGTACTTC.

This chain joins TRBV29-1 and TRBJ2-7; D may be TRBD2 (5 bases). V dropped 3 bases and J dropped 1 base, with 7 bases sitting between them. The CDR3 runs to 12 residues. Germline CDR1 and CDR2: SQVTM and ANQGSEA. The CDR3 DNA reads as TGCAGCGTTGATGGCGGGTCCTACGAGCAGTACTTC. It yields the protein CSVDGGSYEQYF.

This chain links TRBV7-2 with TRBJ1-1, with D possibly matching TRBD1 (5 bases). Germline V gene data show CDR1 as SGHTA and CDR2 as FQGNSA. Trimming removed 5 bases at V and 10 bases at J, with 11 bases between. The CDR3 is made up of 11 amino acids. The CDR3 protein is CASSLTGGAFF. In DNA, the CDR3 is TGTGCCAGCAGCCTAACGGGGGGAGCTTTCTTT.

The rearrangement joins TRBV20-1 to TRBJ1-5; TRBD1 aligns across 7 bases. CDR1 is DFQATT and CDR2 is SNEGSKA in the germline V gene (reference sequence). CDR3 size: 13 residues. The ends lost 1 base at V and 5 bases at J; junction bases unmatched: 2. The CDR3 DNA follows: TGCAGTGCTAGAGTTGGGACAGATCAGCCCCAGCATTTT. This codes for CSARVGTDQPQHF.

The rearrangement links TRBV5-1 to TRBJ2-1; tentatively, D is TRBD2 (6 bases). The CDR3 length is 15 residues. V was clipped by 3 bases and J by 4 bases, with 14 bases between them. Germline V gene lookup returns CDR1 SGHRS and CDR2 YFSETQ. The CDR3 sequence is CASSSAGTPYNEQFF. The CDR3 DNA reads TGCGCCAGCAGCTCTGCCGGGACTCCTTACAATGAGCAGTTCTTC.

This clonotype appeared a single time. The rearrangement joins TRBV29-1 to TRBJ1-2; maybe TRBD1 (6 bases). V was shortened by 4 bases and J by 7 bases, with 19 bases between the two germline ends. Looked up from germline, CDR1 is SQVTM and CDR2 is ANQGSEA. The CDR3 is 14 amino acids. The CDR3 DNA reads TGCAGCGTTGGTCCGACTCAGGGGATTGGTGGCTACACCTTC. This translates into CSVGPTQGIGGYTF.

V usage is TRBV2 and J usage is TRBJ2-5; tentatively, D is TRBD1 or TRBD2 (5 bases each). Germline CDR1 SNHLY, CDR2 FYNNEI. The CDR3 contains 15 residues. Deletions cut 2 bases from V and 5 bases from J, with 15 bases between. The CDR3 protein is CASSESPSREETQYF. In DNA form, the CDR3 reads TGTGCCAGCAGTGAATCCCCAAGCAGGGAGGAGACCCAGTACTTC.

This clonotype was counted at least ten times. This rearrangement joins TRBV29-1 to TRBJ2-5, with 9 bases identical to TRBD1. Germline trimming cut 7 bases from V and 2 bases from J; bases unmatched to any gene: 8. This CDR3 has 14 amino acids. Germline V gives CDR1 SQVTM, CDR2 ANQGSEA. The CDR3 DNA reads TGCAGCGCTGGGACAGGGAGCCTGCAAGAGACCCAGTACTTC. Protein: CSAGTGSLQETQYF.

This clonotype has at least ten counts. J is TRBJ1-2 and V is TRBV28; D may be TRBD1 (5 bases). This CDR3 is 16 amino acids long. CDR1 MDHEN and CDR2 SYDVKM come from the germline V gene. Trimming removed 2 bases at V and 2 bases at J, with 15 bases between. CDR3 loop: CASSLPRGRPNYGYTF. The CDR3 DNA reads as TGTGCCAGCAGTTTACCCCGGGGCCGCCCAAACTATGGCTACACCTTC.

In this sample, this clonotype turned up a few times. The chain carries TRBV29-1 and TRBJ2-7, with TRBD2 as a possible D gene (6 bases). Trimming shortened V by 7 bases and J by 2 bases, and 18 bases separated the two germline ends. The CDR3 consists of 14 residues. The germline gives CDR1 SQVTM, CDR2 ANQGSEA. The chain's CDR3 is CSAEKGGTAYEQYF. CDR3 bases: TGCAGCGCCGAGAAGGGAGGTACGGCCTACGAGCAGTACTTC.

The V gene is TRBV20-1, the J gene TRBJ2-4; 10 bases align to TRBD2. The length of the CDR3 is 17 residues. Per the germline V gene, CDR1 is DFQATT and CDR2 is SNEGSKA (reference sequence). V gave up 1 base and J gave up 15 bases; unmatched junction bases: 21. The CDR3 nucleotides are TGCAGTGCTAGAGTAGGCAGCGGGGGGGCTGTGGTGGGCAGTTTGTACTTC. Amino acids: CSARVGSGGAVVGSLYF.

V and J are TRBV3-1 and TRBJ2-1; maybe TRBD2 (6 bases). This CDR3 has 13 residues. Per germline, CDR1 LGHDT and CDR2 YNNKEL (reference sequence). Trimming removed 4 bases from V and 13 bases from J, with 17 bases in between. The CDR3 region has the DNA TGTGCCAGCAGCCCCCAGGCGGGACCTCCCCAGTTCTTC. As protein: CASSPQAGPPQFF.

This chain uses TRBV29-1 with TRBJ2-1; the D gene is possibly TRBD1 (6 bases). Trimming shortened V by 7 bases and J by 1 base, and 20 bases separated the two germline ends. Germline CDR1 and CDR2: SQVTM and ANQGSEA. This CDR3 spans 16 amino acids. The CDR3 spells CSALTLRGKSYNEQFF. Written as DNA, the CDR3 is TGCAGCGCCTTAACACTCAGGGGAAAATCCTACAATGAGCAGTTCTTC.

V gene TRBV3-1 combines with J gene TRBJ2-1, with D unresolved. From germline, CDR1 is LGHDT and CDR2 YNNKEL (reference sequence). This CDR3 contains 12 residues. V was pared by 6 bases and J by 8 bases, with 11 bases between. The CDR3 protein is CASRTNSDEQFF. Written as DNA, the CDR3 is TGTGCCAGCAGAACAAATTCGGATGAGCAGTTCTTC.